This is a list of T cell receptor beta chains from one sample in a study of blood T cell repertoires in COVID-19. Produced via immunoSEQ multiplex PCR; TCRdb's table is partial and in-frame only. The sample has about 210,000 clones; about 83% are singletons. Specimen: peripheral blood. Receptor source: a woman in her forties or fifties with active or convalescent COVID-19. CDR3s leave out the opening cysteine and the closing phenylalanine or tryptophan. Part of the rows lack a size; the others show once, few, many or a class for expanded clones.

>TRBV28|TRBJ1-5|.
ASRVQGTRNQPQH
>TRBV18|TRBJ1-4|.
ASSRFRASGGANEKLF
>TRBV6-5|TRBJ1-2|.
ASSYSRVNYGYT
>TRBV6-5|TRBJ1-1|.
ASRRPGGDTEAF
>TRBV9|TRBJ1-1|.
ASSRDPAGTEAF
>TRBV28|TRBJ1-4|.
ASSSGGQGYEKLF
>TRBV6-6|TRBJ1-4|.
ASKRELLPNEKLF
>TRBV5-5|TRBJ1-5|.
ASSSFSGGQPQH
>TRBV29-1|TRBJ2-5|.
SVVPTSGSQETQY
>TRBV27|TRBJ1-1|.
ASSADRARDTEAF
>TRBV5-4|TRBJ1-3|few
AAYRGWDTGNTIY
>TRBV4-1|TRBJ2-2|.
ASSQREYGQGVSGELF
>TRBV5-6|TRBJ1-2|.
ASSIRTGGNYGYT
>TRBV12-5|TRBJ1-2|few
ASGPGTGNYGYT
>TRBV5-1|TRBJ2-2|.
ASSLGLVTGELF
>TRBV7-8|TRBJ2-6|.
ASSLASDRGSGANVLT
>TRBV11-2|TRBJ1-2|many
ASSPQGSLFSNYGYT
>TRBV5-1|TRBJ2-7|.
ASSESGLAGYEQY
>TRBV7-6|TRBJ1-1|.
ASSLLGTGNTEAF
>TRBV28|TRBJ1-2|.
ASSPPPGQGGYT
>TRBV6-4|TRBJ1-1|.
ASSSGNTEAF
>TRBV6-5|TRBJ1-2|.
ASNLAGGADYGYT
>TRBV10-1|TRBJ1-3|.
ASSESRGNTIY
>TRBV2|TRBJ2-5|.
ASSRNLVGETQY
>TRBV28|TRBJ1-1|few
ASISMNTEAF
>TRBV2|TRBJ2-7|.
ASRTGTTSYEQY
>TRBV2|TRBJ2-2|.
ASGGQGGTGELF
>TRBV4-1|TRBJ2-3|.
ASSQVARKRADTQY
>TRBV5-1|TRBJ1-4|.
ASSLGGATNEKLF
>TRBV7-9|TRBJ1-1|.
ASSLGGLNTEAF
>TRBV18|TRBJ2-3|.
ASSPVTGSDTQY
>TRBV19|TRBJ2-7|few
ASSTGSYEQY
>TRBV10-3|TRBJ1-1|.
AISERGTGVRQAF
>TRBV6-5|TRBJ1-3|.
ASSYSATPDTIY
>TRBV12-5|TRBJ2-2|.
ASGLGTGELF
>TRBV5-1|TRBJ2-7|.
ASSPIHRGNYEQY
>TRBV5-6|TRBJ1-5|.
ASSFGRTGNQPQH
>TRBV30|TRBJ1-2|.
AWSLGQGSYGYT
>TRBV4-2|TRBJ2-7|.
ASSNRLASYEQY
>TRBV6-5|TRBJ1-3|.
ASSPAVGSGNTIY
>TRBV28|TRBJ2-7|.
ASSLSPSGSTYEQY
>TRBV18|TRBJ1-1|once
ASSPIISRQGASTEAF
>TRBV19|TRBJ1-2|.
AVGTARLFNYGYT
>TRBV5-5|TRBJ1-1|.
ASSLGGQGSTEAF
>TRBV12-5|TRBJ2-1|.
ASGREYNEQF
>TRBV15|TRBJ1-3|few
ATADREVGNTIY
>TRBV7-3|TRBJ2-2|.
ASSLSSTSRGGELF
>TRBV28|TRBJ2-7|.
ASRGDGRAHYEQY
>TRBV7-2|TRBJ1-5|few
ASSSEFQPQH
>TRBV18|TRBJ2-7|.
ASSPSGQRIPYEQY
>TRBV28|TRBJ2-6|.
ASSHPDVLT
>TRBV5-4|TRBJ1-1|.
ASSLPWGPTEAF
>TRBV5-5|TRBJ1-4|.
ASSQQGAEEKLF